The clone carrying this T cell receptor delta chain has a handful of counts. Its cognate antigen is unknown. The data are from a study of Vδ1+ human thymocytes. The sorted cells were CD3+ Vdelta1+ Vdelta2- thymocytes from alphabeta-depleted thymus. Sorted Vdelta1+ thymocytes were about 97% to 99.6% pure. The V gene's germline CDR1 is TSWWSYY and CDR2 QGS. CDR3 size: 18 residues. V gave up 2 bases and J gave up 0 bases; unmatched junction bases: 11. Extracted RNA was reverse transcribed into cDNA. Pooled V-gene forward primers with one constant-region reverse primer generated the CDR3 amplicons by multiplex PCR. TCRdb re-called the multiplex PCR reads through CATT. Of tens of thousands of delta-chain clones listed, less than 15% were seen once; the top ten hold about 0.4%. General study results and limits: Thymic TRG and TRD repertoires appeared highly polyclonal, with Gaussian CDR3 length distributions. Approximately 20% of thymic delta-chain sequences were Vdelta2, with few Vdelta3, unlike blood Vdelta1+ controls. Bulk repertoire data may be misinterpreted because of unexpected Vdelta2 sequences.

This TCR derives from a girl in the first two years of life who had congenital heart surgery. This chain uses TRDV1 with TRDJ1; 8 bases line up with TRDD3. Sample: Vdelta1+ gamma-delta thymocytes from the thymus. Subset denoted: FACS-sorted CD3+ TCRalphabeta- TCRVdelta1+ TCRVdelta2- thymocytes. CDR3 nucleotide sequence: TGTGCTCTTGGGGAAGGATTGGCGGGCTGGGGGAACACCGATAAACTCATCTTT. Residues: CALGEGLAGWGNTDKLIF.